These 16 T cell receptor beta chains were all obtained from the same sample, sequenced in a study of control samples from healthy donors and cancer patients. This table comes from immunoSEQ multiplex PCR, and its TCRdb copy is limited to in-frame clones, with some not included. The repertoire has approximately 72,000 clones, 75% to 90% of them found once; the top ten carry roughly 6.9%. Material: blood. These receptors all come from a man aged 45-65 years in good health.

The chain employs TRBV5-1 and TRBJ1-6, with D uncertain. CDR1 is SGHRS, CDR2 YFSETQ, per germline. The CDR3 has 14 amino acids. The V end lost 7 bases, the J end lost 0 bases, and 8 bases lay between the germline ends. The CDR3 sequence: CASAESSYNSPLHF. The DNA of the CDR3 is TGCGCCAGCGCAGAGAGCTCCTATAATTCACCCCTCCACTTT.

Here the CDR3 reads CASSRPGTGYGYTF. The CDR3 region has the DNA TGCGCCAGCAGCCGTCCCGGGACAGGGTATGGCTACACCTTC. The chain is built from TRBV4-1 and TRBJ1-2, with 9 bases matching TRBD1. Losses at the gene ends were 4 bases for V and 5 bases for J; bases not matched to a gene: 5. This CDR3 spans 14 amino acids. In germline, CDR1 is MGHRA, CDR2 YSYEKL.

CDR3 region: CASSYGRPGRAFF. The CDR3, as DNA: TGTGCCAGCAGTTACGGACGGCCCGGGAGGGCTTTCTTT. The chain carries TRBV6-5 and TRBJ1-1; no clear D gene. Germline values: CDR1 MNHEY, CDR2 SVGAGI. V gave up 2 bases and J gave up 11 bases, with 15 bases separating them. CDR3 length: 13 amino acids.

The chain recombines TRBV5-1 with TRBJ2-7; 9 nucleotides match TRBD1. This CDR3 comprises 12 residues. V trimming: 4 bases; J trimming: 7 bases; junction bases outside the gene matches: 3. Germline V lookup: CDR1 SGHRS, CDR2 YFSETQ. The CDR3 loop is CASSPGTGEQYF. Here the CDR3 DNA reads TGCGCCAGCAGCCCCGGGACAGGGGAGCAGTACTTC.

This chain connects TRBV4-2 to TRBJ2-2; possibly TRBD2 for D (5 bases). This CDR3 is 16 amino acids long. V was pared by 2 bases and J by 4 bases, with 14 bases between. Germline CDR1 reads LGHNA; CDR2 reads YNFKEQ. Written as DNA, the CDR3 is TGTGCCAGCAGCCAAAGTAACAGCGGAGTCACCGGGGAGCTGTTTTTT. This gives the protein CASSQSNSGVTGELFF.

The chain links TRBV29-1 to TRBJ1-4; the D gene is possibly TRBD1 (6 bases). Germline V gives CDR1 SQVTM, CDR2 ANQGSEA. The CDR3 is 15 amino acids. With 6 bases removed from V and 8 bases from J, the gap between germline ends came to 22 bases. CDR3 sequence reads: CSVTEGGGIEEKLFF. The CDR3 DNA sequence: TGCAGCGTCACCGAAGGTGGGGGCATTGAGGAAAAACTGTTTTTT.

The chain is built from TRBV6-1 and TRBJ2-7; tentatively, D is TRBD2 (5 bases). CDR1 is MNHNS and CDR2 is SASEGT in the germline V gene. This CDR3 region has 14 residues. The V end was cut by 0 bases, the J end by 4 bases, with 10 bases between. The CDR3 sequence is CASSEAGEIYEQYF. In nucleotides, the CDR3 is TGTGCCAGCAGTGAAGCGGGAGAAATTTACGAGCAGTACTTC.

The chain uses TRBV9 and TRBJ2-7; D may match TRBD1 or TRBD2 (6 bases each). This CDR3 has 16 residues. Germline CDR1 and CDR2: SGDLS and YYNGEE. V lost 4 bases and J lost 0, with 17 bases in between. CDR3 sequence reads: CASSRGRGPSSYEQYF. CDR3 sequence (DNA): TGTGCCAGCAGCCGGGGGCGGGGCCCGAGCTCCTACGAGCAGTACTTC.

The chain uses TRBV10-3 and TRBJ1-2, with TRBD1 matching 9 bases. Germline CDR1 ENHRY, CDR2 SYGVKD. The CDR3 runs to 13 residues. With V trimmed by 6 bases and J by 3 bases, 2 bases remained unmatched. CDR3 loop: CAIRRQGDYGYTF. CDR3 sequence (DNA): TGTGCCATCAGGAGACAGGGGGACTATGGCTACACCTTC.

The genes are TRBV6-1 and TRBJ1-2; 8 bases agree with TRBD1. Losses at the gene ends were 3 bases for V and 4 bases for J; bases not matched to a gene: 1. Germline CDR1 and CDR2: MNHNS and SASEGT. The CDR3 is 13 amino acids. DNA for the CDR3: TGTGCCAGCAGTGAGACAGGGGTCTATGGCTACACCTTC. Amino acids: CASSETGVYGYTF.

This chain links TRBV2 with TRBJ1-1; tentative D call: TRBD1 (6 bases). Germline V lookup: CDR1 SNHLY, CDR2 FYNNEI. Trimming stripped 4 bases from V and 1 base from J, with 10 bases between. The CDR3 covers 14 residues. In nucleotides, the CDR3 is TGTGCCAGCAGTGTCAGGGGACAGAACACTGAAGCTTTCTTT. This gives the protein CASSVRGQNTEAFF.

As DNA, the CDR3 is TGTGCCAGTAGTGAGGGGCCGAGGGAGCAGTACTTC. It yields the protein CASSEGPREQYF. The chain carries TRBV7-2 and TRBJ2-7; D assignment may be TRBD1 or TRBD2 (5 bases each). V was shortened by 9 bases and J by 7 bases, with 16 bases between the two germline ends. CDR3 size: 12 residues. Germline V gives CDR1 SGHTA, CDR2 FQGNSA.

The V and J genes are TRBV15 and TRBJ2-7; 8 positions agree with TRBD1. J was trimmed by 6 bases and V by 1 base; bases with no gene match: 8. Germline CDR1 and CDR2: LNHNV and YYDKDF (reference sequence). The CDR3 has 15 residues. CDR3 bases: TGTGCCACCAGCAGAGCGCGACAGGGGCGGTCCGAGCAGTACTTC. As protein: CATSRARQGRSEQYF. Drawing the rest from reference TRBV15 and TRBJ2-7, the complete variable domain is DAMVIQNPRYQVTQFGKPVTLSCSQTLNHNVMYWYQQKSSQAPKLLFHYYDKDFNNEADTPDNFQSRRPNTSFCFLDIRSPGLGDTAMYLCATSRARQGRSEQYFGPGTRLTVT.

The genes are TRBV19 and TRBJ1-5, with 7 bases lining up with TRBD1. J lost 0 bases, V lost 5 bases, and 1 base had no gene match. Germline V gene lookup returns CDR1 LNHDA and CDR2 SQIVND (reference sequence). CDR3 length: 14 residues. The CDR3 DNA follows: TGTGCCAGTAGTCACAGGGGTAGCAATCAGCCCCAGCATTTT. This gives the protein CASSHRGSNQPQHF.

The V and J genes are TRBV18 and TRBJ1-2, with D possibly being TRBD1 (5 bases). CDR1 KGHSH and CDR2 LQKENI come from the germline V gene. The V gene lost 2 bases and the J gene lost 2 bases, with 6 bases spanning the gap. The CDR3 loop spans 13 amino acids. Here the CDR3 DNA reads TGTGCCAGCTCACCAGGGACCAACTATGGCTACACCTTC. It codes for CASSPGTNYGYTF.

This sequence joins TRBV19 and TRBJ1-2, with 11 bases aligning to TRBD1. CDR1 is LNHDA and CDR2 is SQIVND in the germline V gene (reference sequence). This CDR3 region has 15 residues. The V segment lost 2 bases and the J segment 5 bases; nucleotides outside the gene matches: 4. The DNA of the CDR3 is TGTGCCAGTAGTATATATGGGACAGGGGGGTATGGCTACACCTTC. Amino acids: CASSIYGTGGYGYTF.